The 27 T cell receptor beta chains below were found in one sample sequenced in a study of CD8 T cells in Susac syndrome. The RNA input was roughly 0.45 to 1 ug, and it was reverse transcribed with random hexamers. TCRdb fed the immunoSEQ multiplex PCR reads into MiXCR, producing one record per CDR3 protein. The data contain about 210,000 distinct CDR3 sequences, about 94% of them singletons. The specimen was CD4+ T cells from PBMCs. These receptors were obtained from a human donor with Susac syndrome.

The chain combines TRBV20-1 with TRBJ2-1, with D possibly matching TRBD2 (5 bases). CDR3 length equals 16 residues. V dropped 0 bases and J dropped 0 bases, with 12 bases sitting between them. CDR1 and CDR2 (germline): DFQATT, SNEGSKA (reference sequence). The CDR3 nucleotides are TGCAGTGCTAGAGATCGCGGGTTTAGCTCCTACAATGAGCAGTTCTTC. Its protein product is CSARDRGFSSYNEQFF.

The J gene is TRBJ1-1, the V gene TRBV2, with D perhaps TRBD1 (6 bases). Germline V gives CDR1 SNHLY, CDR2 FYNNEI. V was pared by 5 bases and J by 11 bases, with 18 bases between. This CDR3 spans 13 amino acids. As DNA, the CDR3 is TGTGCCAGCAGTTACGGACAGTACTTGGAGGCTTTCTTT. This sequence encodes CASSYGQYLEAFF.

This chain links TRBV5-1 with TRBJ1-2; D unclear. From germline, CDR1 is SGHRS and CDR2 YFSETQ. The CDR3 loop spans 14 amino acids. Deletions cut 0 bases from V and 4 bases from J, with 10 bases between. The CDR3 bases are TGCGCCAGCAGCTTGGCTGACCGCATCTATGGCTACACCTTC. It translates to CASSLADRIYGYTF.

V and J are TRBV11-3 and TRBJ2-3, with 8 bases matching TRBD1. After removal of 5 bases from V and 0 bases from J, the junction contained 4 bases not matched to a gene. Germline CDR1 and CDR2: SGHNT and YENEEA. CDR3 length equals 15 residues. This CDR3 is CASSKTGDSTDTQYF. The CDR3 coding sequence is TGTGCCAGCAGCAAGACAGGGGATAGCACAGATACGCAGTATTTT.

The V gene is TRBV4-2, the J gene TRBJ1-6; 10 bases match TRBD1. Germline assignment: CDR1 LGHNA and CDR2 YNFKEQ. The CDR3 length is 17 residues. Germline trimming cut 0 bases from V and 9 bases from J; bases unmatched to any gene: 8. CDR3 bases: TGTGCCAGCAGCCAAGATCGGCCGGGACAGGGGACTTCACCCCTCCACTTT. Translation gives CASSQDRPGQGTSPLHF.

The CDR3 spells CSVSGSSYNEQFF. Written as DNA, the CDR3 is TGCAGCGTTAGCGGGAGCTCCTACAATGAGCAGTTCTTC. V usage is TRBV29-1 and J usage is TRBJ2-1; 8 bases fit TRBD2. The CDR3 runs to 13 residues. V shed 5 bases, J shed 0 bases, and the junction held 0 bases outside the gene matches. CDR1 is SQVTM and CDR2 is ANQGSEA in the germline V gene.

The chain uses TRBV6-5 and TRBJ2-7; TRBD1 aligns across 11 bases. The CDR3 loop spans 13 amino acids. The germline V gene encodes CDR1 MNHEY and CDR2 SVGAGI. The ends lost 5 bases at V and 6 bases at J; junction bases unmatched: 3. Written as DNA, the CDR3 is TGTGCCAGCAGTCGGGACAGGGGGAGCGAGCAGTACTTC. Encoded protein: CASSRDRGSEQYF.

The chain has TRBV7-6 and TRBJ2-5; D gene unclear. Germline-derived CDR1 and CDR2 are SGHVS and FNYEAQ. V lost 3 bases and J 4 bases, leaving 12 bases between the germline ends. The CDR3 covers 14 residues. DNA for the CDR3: TGTGCCAGCAGCTTGATCAATAGAGGAGAGACCCAGTACTTC. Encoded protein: CASSLINRGETQYF. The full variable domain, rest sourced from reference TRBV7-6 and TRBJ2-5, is GAGVSQSPRYKVTKRGQDVALRCDPISGHVSLYWYRQALGQGPEFLTYFNYEAQQDKSGLPNDRFSAERPEGSISTLTIQRTEQRDSAMYRCASSLINRGETQYFGPGTRLLVL.

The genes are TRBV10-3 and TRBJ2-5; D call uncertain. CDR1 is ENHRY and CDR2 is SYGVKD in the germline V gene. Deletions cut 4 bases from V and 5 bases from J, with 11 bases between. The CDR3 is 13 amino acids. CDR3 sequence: CAISGPLLETQYF. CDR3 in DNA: TGTGCCATCAGTGGACCGTTGTTGGAGACCCAGTACTTC.

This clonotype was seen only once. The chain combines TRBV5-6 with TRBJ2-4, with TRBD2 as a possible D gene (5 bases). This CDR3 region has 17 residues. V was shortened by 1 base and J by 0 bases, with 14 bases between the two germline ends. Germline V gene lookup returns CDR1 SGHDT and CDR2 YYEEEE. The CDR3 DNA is TGTGCCAGCAGCTTGAGGGCGTGGAGGCTAGCCAAAAACATTCAGTACTTC. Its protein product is CASSLRAWRLAKNIQYF.

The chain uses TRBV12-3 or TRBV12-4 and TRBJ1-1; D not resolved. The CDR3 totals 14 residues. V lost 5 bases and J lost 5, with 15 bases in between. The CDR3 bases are TGTGCCAGCAGTCCACGGATCGGTAGAACTGAAGCTTTCTTT. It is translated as CASSPRIGRTEAFF.

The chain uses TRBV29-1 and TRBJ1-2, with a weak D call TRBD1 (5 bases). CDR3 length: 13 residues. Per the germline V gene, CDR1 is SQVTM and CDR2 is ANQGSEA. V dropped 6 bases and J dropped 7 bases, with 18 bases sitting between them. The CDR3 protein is CSVGTDLSAGYTF. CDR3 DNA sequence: TGCAGCGTCGGGACCGATCTATCGGCTGGCTACACCTTC.

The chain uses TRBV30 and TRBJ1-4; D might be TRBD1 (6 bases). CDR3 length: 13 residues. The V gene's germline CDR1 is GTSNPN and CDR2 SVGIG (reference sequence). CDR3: CALGASTNEKLFF. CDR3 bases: TGTGCACTGGGGGCCTCAACTAATGAAAAACTGTTTTTT.

This chain's CDR3 is CASTHRGENTEAFF. The CDR3 nucleotides read TGTGCCAGTACCCATCGAGGGGAGAACACTGAAGCTTTCTTT. This sequence joins TRBV19 and TRBJ1-1; the D gene is possibly TRBD1 (5 bases). This CDR3 spans 14 amino acids. The V gene's germline CDR1 is LNHDA and CDR2 SQIVND (reference sequence). Trimming left V 7 bases short and J 1 base short, with 13 bases between.

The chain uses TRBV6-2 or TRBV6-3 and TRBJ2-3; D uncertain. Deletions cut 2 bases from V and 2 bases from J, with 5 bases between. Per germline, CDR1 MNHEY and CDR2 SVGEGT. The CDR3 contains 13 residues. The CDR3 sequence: CASSYTYTDTQYF. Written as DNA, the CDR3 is TGTGCCAGCAGTTACACCTACACAGATACGCAGTATTTT.

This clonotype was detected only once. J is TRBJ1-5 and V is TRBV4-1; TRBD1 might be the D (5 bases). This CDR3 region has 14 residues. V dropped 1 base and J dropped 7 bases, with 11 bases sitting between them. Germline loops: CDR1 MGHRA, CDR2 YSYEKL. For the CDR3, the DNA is TGCGCCAGCAGCCAAGTGACAGTCTGGCAGCCCCAGCATTTT. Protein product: CASSQVTVWQPQHF.

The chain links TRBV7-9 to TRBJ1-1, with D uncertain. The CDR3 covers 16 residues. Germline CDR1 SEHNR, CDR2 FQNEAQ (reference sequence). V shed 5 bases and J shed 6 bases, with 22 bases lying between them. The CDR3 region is CASSRTRGISSPEAFF. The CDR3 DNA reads TGTGCCAGCAGCCGCACGAGAGGAATTTCCTCCCCTGAAGCTTTCTTT. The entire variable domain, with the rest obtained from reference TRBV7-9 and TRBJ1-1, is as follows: DTGVSQNPRHKITKRGQNVTFRCDPISEHNRLYWYRQTLGQGPEFLTYFQNEAQLEKSRLLSDRFSAERPKGSFSTLEIQRTEQGDSAMYLCASSRTRGISSPEAFFGQGTRLTVV.

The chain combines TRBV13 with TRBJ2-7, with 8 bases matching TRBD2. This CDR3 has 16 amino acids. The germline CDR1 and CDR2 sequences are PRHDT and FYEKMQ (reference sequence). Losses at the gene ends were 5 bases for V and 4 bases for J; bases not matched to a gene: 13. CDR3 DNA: TGTGCCAGCAGCCCCGTAGCGGGGCTCGTACCTTACGAGCAGTACTTC. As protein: CASSPVAGLVPYEQYF.

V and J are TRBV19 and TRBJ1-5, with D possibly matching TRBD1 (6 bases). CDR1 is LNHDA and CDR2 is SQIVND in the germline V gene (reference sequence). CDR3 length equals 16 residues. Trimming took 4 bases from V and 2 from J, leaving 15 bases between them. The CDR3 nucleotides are TGTGCCAGTAGTACCTCGGACAGTGGGGGCAATCAGCCCCAGCATTTT. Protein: CASSTSDSGGNQPQHF.

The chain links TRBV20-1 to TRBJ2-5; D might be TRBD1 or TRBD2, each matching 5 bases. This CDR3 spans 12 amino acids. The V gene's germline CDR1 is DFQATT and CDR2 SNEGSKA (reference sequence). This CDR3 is CRAKGSSETQYF. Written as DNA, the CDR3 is TGCAGGGCCAAGGGGTCTAGCGAGACCCAGTACTTC.

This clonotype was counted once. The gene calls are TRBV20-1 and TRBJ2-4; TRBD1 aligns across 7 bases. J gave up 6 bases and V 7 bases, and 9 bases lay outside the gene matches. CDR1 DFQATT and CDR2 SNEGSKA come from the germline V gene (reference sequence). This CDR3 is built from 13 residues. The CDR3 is CSVPRTGGNIQYF. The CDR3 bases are TGCAGTGTCCCTAGGACAGGCGGAAACATTCAGTACTTC.

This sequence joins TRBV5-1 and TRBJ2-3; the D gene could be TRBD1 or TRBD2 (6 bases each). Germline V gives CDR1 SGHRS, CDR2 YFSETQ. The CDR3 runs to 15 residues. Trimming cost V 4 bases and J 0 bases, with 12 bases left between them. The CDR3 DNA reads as TGCGCCAGCAGCACCCCGGGGGCCAGCACAGATACGCAGTATTTT. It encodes CASSTPGASTDTQYF.

The CDR3 protein is CASSPGTYSPLHF. For the CDR3, the DNA is TGTGCCAGCTCACCCGGGACTTATTCACCCCTCCACTTT. The rearrangement uses TRBV18 and TRBJ1-6, with a tentative D call TRBD1 (5 bases). The CDR3 is made up of 13 amino acids. The V and J ends lost 3 bases and 8 bases respectively, with 8 bases between them. Germline assignment: CDR1 KGHSH and CDR2 LQKENI.

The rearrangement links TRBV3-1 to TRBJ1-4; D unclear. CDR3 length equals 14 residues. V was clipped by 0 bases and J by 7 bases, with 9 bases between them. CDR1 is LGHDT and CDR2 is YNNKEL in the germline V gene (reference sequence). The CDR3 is CASSQEGRGEKLFF. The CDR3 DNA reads TGTGCCAGCAGCCAAGAGGGCCGGGGTGAAAAACTGTTTTTT.

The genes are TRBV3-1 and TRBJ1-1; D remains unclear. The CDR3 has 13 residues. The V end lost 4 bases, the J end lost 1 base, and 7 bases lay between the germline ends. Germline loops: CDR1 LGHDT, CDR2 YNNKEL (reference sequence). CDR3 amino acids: CASSREWNTEAFF. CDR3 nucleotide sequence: TGTGCCAGCAGCCGGGAGTGGAACACTGAAGCTTTCTTT.

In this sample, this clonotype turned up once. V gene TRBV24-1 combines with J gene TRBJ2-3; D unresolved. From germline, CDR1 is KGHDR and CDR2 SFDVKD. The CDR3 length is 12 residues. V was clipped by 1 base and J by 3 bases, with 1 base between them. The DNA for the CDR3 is TGTGCCACCAGTGATTTTACAGATACGCAGTATTTT. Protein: CATSDFTDTQYF.

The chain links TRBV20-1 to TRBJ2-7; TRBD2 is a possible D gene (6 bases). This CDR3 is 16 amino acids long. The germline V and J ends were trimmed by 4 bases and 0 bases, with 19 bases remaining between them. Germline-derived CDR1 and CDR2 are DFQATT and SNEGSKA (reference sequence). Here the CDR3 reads CSAIFFRGLYSYEQYF. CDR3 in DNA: TGCAGTGCTATTTTTTTTAGGGGACTTTACTCCTACGAGCAGTACTTC.